The 7 T cell receptor beta chains below all came from one sample that was sequenced in a study of shared clonotypes between healthy human individuals (TCRdb year 2020). The library was built by means of the immunoSEQ multiplex PCR assay. The source is immuneACCESS, and TCRdb retained only in-frame sequences with V and J called. Part of the clones is not carried over; for the studies checked, unresolved V genes explain less than half of this, and the remainder is unexplained. This sample gives a few hundred thousand clones in total; roughly 84% of them show up just once. About 16% of the sample rests with the top ten. The source material was memory CD8+ T cells sorted from blood. The cell subset or site label corresponds to: CD45RO+ cells pooled with CCR7-negative TemRA cells. The receptor set was obtained from a man aged 18 to 30 in good health.

The J gene is TRBJ2-7, the V gene TRBV28; D assignment may be TRBD1 or TRBD2 (5 bases each). Germline CDR1 and CDR2: MDHEN and SYDVKM. Deletions cut 3 bases from V and 0 bases from J, with 15 bases between. The CDR3 is 16 residues long. The CDR3 sequence is CASSFPRDVSSYEQYF. As DNA, the CDR3 is TGTGCCAGCAGTTTCCCTCGGGACGTAAGCTCCTACGAGCAGTACTTC.

This clone was picked up one time. J is TRBJ2-1 and V is TRBV13; 9 nucleotides agree with TRBD2. V shed 5 bases, J shed 8 bases, and the junction held 7 bases outside the gene matches. CDR1 and CDR2 (germline): PRHDT, FYEKMQ (reference sequence). The CDR3 covers 14 residues. CDR3: CASSVSGSGDEQFF. The CDR3 nucleotides are TGTGCCAGCAGCGTTAGCGGGAGTGGAGATGAGCAGTTCTTC.

This clone was observed a single time. This chain links TRBV5-4 with TRBJ2-7, with 7 bases that match TRBD1. The V segment lost 4 bases and the J segment 0 bases; nucleotides outside the gene matches: 4. Per the germline V gene, CDR1 is SGHNT and CDR2 is YYREEE (reference sequence). This CDR3 is 14 amino acids long. CDR3 region: CASSLQGSSYEQYF. CDR3 nucleotide sequence: TGTGCCAGCAGCCTACAGGGGTCCTCCTACGAGCAGTACTTC.

The chain combines TRBV7-8 with TRBJ2-7; tentatively, D is TRBD1 (5 bases). V was cut by 8 bases and J by 4 bases, with 12 bases left in between. Germline loops: CDR1 SGHVS, CDR2 FQNEAQ. This CDR3 comprises 12 residues. The DNA for the CDR3 is TGTGCCAGCCGCAGGGTTTTTTACGAGCAGTACTTC. Translation gives CASRRVFYEQYF.

The genes are TRBV2 and TRBJ2-7, with D tentatively TRBD2 (5 bases). V shed 2 bases and J shed 4 bases, with 15 bases lying between them. The CDR3 extends over 15 amino acids. Per the germline V gene, CDR1 is SNHLY and CDR2 is FYNNEI. The CDR3 DNA reads TGTGCCAGCAGTGAAAGGCACTTTCGAGGGTACGAGCAGTACTTC. Translating gives CASSERHFRGYEQYF.

The chain has TRBV27 and TRBJ2-7; the match to TRBD1 covers 7 bases. CDR3 size: 13 residues. Germline V gene sequence: CDR1 MNHEY, CDR2 SMNVEV (reference sequence). The V segment lost 5 bases and the J segment 3 bases; nucleotides outside the gene matches: 4. The CDR3 DNA is TGTGCCAGCAGTCGACAGGGAGTCTACGAGCAGTACTTC. This codes for CASSRQGVYEQYF.

Of note for this clone: Other DNA variants within this sample encode the same CDR3. The chain links TRBV19 to TRBJ1-1, with D unresolved. Germline V gene lookup returns CDR1 LNHDA and CDR2 SQIVND (reference sequence). V dropped 3 bases and J dropped 0 bases, with 5 bases sitting between them. The CDR3 extends over 13 amino acids. The CDR3 loop reads CASSISMNTEAFF. CDR3 nucleotide sequence: TGTGCCAGTAGTATCTCTATGAACACTGAAGCTTTCTTT. The complete variable domain, with remaining parts taken from reference TRBV19 and TRBJ1-1, reads DGGITQSPKYLFRKEGQNVTLSCEQNLNHDAMYWYRQDPGQGLRLIYYSQIVNDFQKGDIAEGYSVSREKKESFPLTVTSAQKNPTAFYLCASSISMNTEAFFGQGTRLTVV.